This T cell receptor (beta chain) was retrieved from a study of blood T cell repertoires in COVID-19. Study summary: PBMCs, B-cell-depleted T cells, or T cells provided the cDNA or gDNA that made up the material.

This CDR3 region has 18 residues. Germline CDR1 and CDR2: MNHEY and SMNVEV (reference sequence). V gave up 5 bases and J gave up 4 bases, with 21 bases separating them. Authors' methods: Reference gene primer amplification gave estimated nucleated cell counts. Profiling relied on immunoSEQ multiplex PCR, and the TCRdb table lists in-frame clones only, not all of them. That table furnishes V, J and clone size, whereas the DNA furnished D and trimming. Of about 48,000 clones detected, over 80% appear once; the ten largest clones hold less than 75%. The sequencing sample was made of peripheral blood. This receptor was taken from a man between 65 and 79 years old with acute or convalescent COVID-19. V and J are TRBV27 and TRBJ2-6; D gene uncertain. The CDR3 DNA reads TGTGCCAGCAGTAACCGGGTCGCACTCGGTGGGGGGGCCAACGTCCTGACTTTC. Translating gives CASSNRVALGGGANVLTF.